This T cell receptor (beta chain) derives from a study of shared clonotypes between healthy human individuals. Clones were read by immunoSEQ multiplex PCR, and TCRdb kept only the in-frame ones, dropping some. This table holds around 2,000,000 clones, approximately 94% found once. Naive-designated CD8 cells lacked CD45RO, were positively enriched for CCR7, and omitted terminally differentiated effector memory CD45RA+ cells. This CDR3 has 14 amino acids. Germline-derived CDR1 and CDR2 are SGHNT and YYREEE (reference sequence). The V end was cut by 4 bases, the J end by 4 bases, with 14 bases between. Source material: naive CD8+ T cells sorted from blood. The receptor's source is a man between 18 and 35 years old in good health. This rearrangement joins TRBV5-4 to TRBJ1-2; perhaps TRBD1 as D (5 bases). CDR3 region: CASSVRVAGYGYTF. CDR3 nucleotides: TGTGCCAGCAGCGTCAGGGTGGCCGGCTATGGCTACACCTTC.